The 17 T cell receptor beta chains reported below all come from one sample, sequenced in a study of blood T cell repertoires in COVID-19 (dated by TCRdb to the early 2020s). The protocol used for the library was the immunoSEQ multiplex PCR assay. TCRdb re-hosts the immuneACCESS table, in-frame sequences only. Its copies lack some clones; in the studies checked, an unresolved V gene accounts for under half of them, and the cause for the rest is not known. Counted in this sample were roughly 430,000 clones; about 88% of them appeared once. Approximately 1.5% of the sample lies in the top ten. Sequences were obtained from PBMCs or T cells enriched from blood (not recorded which). The receptors were gathered from a woman aged 18-30 years who had been exposed to COVID-19.

Details on this clone: Other DNA sequences from this sample encode an identical CDR3 as well. This chain links TRBV9 with TRBJ2-7; D is undetermined. Deletions cut 0 bases from V and 0 bases from J, with 7 bases between. Germline V gene lookup returns CDR1 SGDLS and CDR2 YYNGEE. This CDR3 has 14 amino acids. This chain's CDR3 is CASSVVGSSYEQYF. The CDR3 coding sequence is TGTGCCAGCAGCGTAGTGGGCAGCTCCTACGAGCAGTACTTC.

The chain combines TRBV5-1 with TRBJ2-1, with a tentative D call TRBD1 (5 bases). The CDR3 covers 14 residues. Looked up from germline, CDR1 is SGHRS and CDR2 is YFSETQ. Trimming pared 4 bases from V and 5 bases from J, leaving 13 bases between. CDR3 loop: CASSQYRSNNEQFF. CDR3 bases: TGCGCCAGCAGCCAGTACAGGAGCAACAATGAGCAGTTCTTC.

The V and J genes are TRBV6-5 and TRBJ2-7; 9 bases align to TRBD1. J was trimmed by 0 bases and V by 8 bases; bases with no gene match: 5. Germline V CDR1 and CDR2: MNHEY, SVGAGI. The length of the CDR3 is 14 residues. CDR3 in DNA: TGTGCCAGCCACGACAGGGGGACCTCCTACGAGCAGTACTTC. Translating gives CASHDRGTSYEQYF.

This clone appeared once. The chain recombines TRBV5-1 with TRBJ2-7; D might be TRBD1 (6 bases). Germline V gives CDR1 SGHRS, CDR2 YFSETQ. Trimming removed 4 bases at V and 6 bases at J, with 14 bases between. The CDR3 has 13 residues. The CDR3 sequence is CASSRYPGAEQYF. CDR3 nucleotides: TGCGCCAGCAGCCGTTACCCAGGGGCCGAGCAGTACTTC.

The chain joins TRBV18 to TRBJ1-5, with TRBD1 as a possible D gene (5 bases). Germline V gives CDR1 KGHSH, CDR2 LQKENI. This CDR3 contains 14 residues. Trimming stripped 3 bases from V and 6 bases from J, with 12 bases between. The CDR3 DNA sequence: TGTGCCAGCTCACCTGTAGGGGAGGGTCAGCCCCAGCATTTT. This codes for CASSPVGEGQPQHF.

This clone was observed a few times. The V gene is TRBV23-1, the J gene TRBJ1-5; tentative D call: TRBD1 (5 bases). TRBV23-1 counts as an open reading frame of uncertain function. V was trimmed by 3 bases and J by 0 bases, leaving 15 bases between them. CDR3 length equals 17 residues. CDR3: CASSHPRQKDSNQPQHF. The CDR3 nucleotides read TGCGCCAGCAGTCACCCCCGACAGAAAGATAGCAATCAGCCCCAGCATTTT.

The chain couples TRBV9 to TRBJ2-3; TRBD1 matches 8 bases. CDR1 and CDR2 (germline): SGDLS, YYNGEE. The CDR3 is made up of 15 amino acids. Germline trimming cut 4 bases from V and 11 bases from J; bases unmatched to any gene: 15. CDR3 DNA sequence: TGTGCCAGCAGCTTTGGACAGGGAGAGCTGGAGGAGCAGTATTTT. Amino acids: CASSFGQGELEEQYF.

The chain couples TRBV2 to TRBJ1-3, with TRBD1 as a possible D gene (5 bases). V lost 4 bases and J lost 1, with 8 bases in between. CDR1 and CDR2 from the germline V gene are SNHLY and FYNNEI. The CDR3 spans 14 residues. The CDR3 loop reads CASSVGESGNTIYF. Written as DNA, the CDR3 is TGTGCCAGCAGTGTAGGGGAATCTGGAAACACCATATATTTT.

Only a few counts were recorded for this clone. CDR3 nucleotide sequence: TGCGCCAGCAGCTTGGGTGTTGGAGGCGTCAATGAGCAGTTCTTC. It specifies CASSLGVGGVNEQFF. The gene calls are TRBV5-1 and TRBJ2-1; D might be TRBD2 (5 bases). The germline V gene has CDR1 SGHRS and CDR2 YFSETQ. V gave up 0 bases and J gave up 6 bases, with 13 bases separating them. The CDR3 runs 15 residues.

The chain joins TRBV19 to TRBJ1-4; TRBD1 matches at 7 bases. Trimming removed 7 bases from V and 5 bases from J; junction bases left unmatched: 13. Germline V gives CDR1 LNHDA, CDR2 SQIVND (reference sequence). The CDR3 sequence is 16 residues long. The CDR3 DNA reads TGTGCCAGTAACCAATTCGGAGGGGGCGCGAATGAAAAACTGTTTTTT. Its translation: CASNQFGGGANEKLFF.

The V and J genes are TRBV6-5 and TRBJ1-2; 7 bases match TRBD1. Germline CDR1 is MNHEY and CDR2 is SVGAGI. CDR3 length: 11 residues. V lost 4 bases, J lost 12 bases, and 5 bases stayed unmatched. The CDR3 nucleotides read TGTGCCAGCAGTTCAGGGGGTGGAGACACCTTC. Residues: CASSSGGGDTF.

The CDR3 sequence is CASSADETGPQETQYF. CDR3 bases: TGTGCCAGCAGCGCGGACGAGACAGGCCCACAAGAGACCCAGTACTTC. V is TRBV5-4 and J is TRBJ2-5; weak D call: TRBD1 (6 bases). The CDR3 extends over 16 amino acids. Germline V gene lookup returns CDR1 SGHNT and CDR2 YYREEE (reference sequence). Deletions cut 4 bases from V and 2 bases from J, with 18 bases between.

J is TRBJ1-2 and V is TRBV28; the match to TRBD1 covers 7 bases. V was pared by 2 bases and J by 7 bases, with 4 bases of the junction left unmatched. CDR1 is MDHEN and CDR2 is SYDVKM in the germline V gene. The CDR3 is made up of 13 amino acids. CDR3 nucleotide sequence: TGTGCCAGCAGTTTAGGAGGGGGCTTTGGCTACACCTTC. This gives the protein CASSLGGGFGYTF.

The genes are TRBV5-1 and TRBJ2-3; TRBD2 matches 8 bases. This CDR3 has 15 amino acids. CDR1 is SGHRS and CDR2 is YFSETQ in the germline V gene. V lost 7 bases, J lost 6 bases, and 13 bases stayed unmatched. CDR3 protein: CASGLRGGRVDTQYF. Here the CDR3 DNA reads TGCGCCAGCGGGTTGCGCGGGGGGAGAGTTGATACGCAGTATTTT.

In its sample, this clone was seen a few times. V gene TRBV7-6 combines with J gene TRBJ2-3, with D perhaps TRBD2 (5 bases). The V gene's germline CDR1 is SGHVS and CDR2 FNYEAQ. Trimming cost V 2 bases and J 6 bases, with 15 bases left between them. The CDR3 totals 15 residues. The CDR3: CASSLLAASLDTQYF. CDR3 nucleotide sequence: TGTGCCAGCAGCTTACTAGCCGCCTCCCTCGATACGCAGTATTTT.

This chain connects TRBV28 to TRBJ2-7, with a tentative D call TRBD1 (6 bases). Trimming pared 4 bases from V and 0 bases from J, leaving 13 bases between. Germline V gene data show CDR1 as MDHEN and CDR2 as SYDVKM. This CDR3 has 15 residues. The CDR3 nucleotides read TGTGCCAGCAGTTCCCCACAGGGAAGCTCCTACGAGCAGTACTTC. It encodes CASSSPQGSSYEQYF.

The rearrangement uses TRBV25-1 and TRBJ1-2; no firm D call. Germline lookup yields CDR1 MGHDK and CDR2 SYGVNS. The CDR3 totals 13 residues. Trimming pared 3 bases from V and 7 bases from J, leaving 12 bases between. CDR3 sequence (DNA): TGTGCCAGCAGTGAGAGGGTACCCTCTGGCTACACCTTC. Translated: CASSERVPSGYTF.